What follows are 20 T cell receptor beta chains derived from one specimen sequenced in a study of T cell responses to AZD1222 COVID-19 vaccine. The table came from immunoSEQ multiplex PCR; TCRdb's copy has only in-frame clones and leaves some out. Among more than 150,000 clones listed, approximately 89% were seen once. The sample was peripheral blood, taken 28 days after the second AZD1222 dose. Receptors were obtained from an adult who received the AZD1222 COVID-19 vaccine.

In its sample, this clone was seen once. This chain joins TRBV20-1 and TRBJ2-5; TRBD2 matches at 10 bases. The CDR3 totals 17 residues. The V gene end was trimmed by 3 bases and the J gene end by 5 bases; junction bases not matched to a gene: 15. Germline-derived CDR1 and CDR2 are DFQATT and SNEGSKA (reference sequence). CDR3: CSASLPRAGGPGETQYF. In DNA, the CDR3 is TGCAGTGCTAGTCTCCCGAGAGCGGGAGGGCCAGGGGAGACCCAGTACTTC.

The chain joins TRBV5-1 to TRBJ1-5, with TRBD1 as a possible D gene (6 bases). V was clipped by 1 base and J by 7 bases, with 9 bases between them. Germline V gene lookup returns CDR1 SGHRS and CDR2 YFSETQ. CDR3 length equals 13 residues. CDR3 DNA sequence: TGCGCCAGCAGCTTGTCAGGGGCCCAGCCCCAGCATTTT. As protein: CASSLSGAQPQHF.

The chain is built from TRBV6-6 and TRBJ2-7; 9 bases match TRBD1. Germline V CDR1 and CDR2: MNHNY, SVGAGI (reference sequence). With 5 bases clipped from V and 0 bases from J, the junction kept 2 bases outside the gene matches. The CDR3 is 14 amino acids. In DNA form, the CDR3 reads TGTGCCAGCAGTCTACAGGGGGCCTCCTACGAGCAGTACTTC. The encoded protein is CASSLQGASYEQYF.

This clone was seen just once. V usage is TRBV11-3 and J usage is TRBJ1-2, with D hard to call. Trimming stripped 4 bases from V and 5 bases from J, with 17 bases between. The CDR3 has 15 amino acids. Germline CDR1 reads SGHNT; CDR2 reads YENEEA. As DNA, the CDR3 is TGTGCCAGCAGCTCCCGCCTAGGGATGGGGTATGGCTACACCTTC. Translated, it gives CASSSRLGMGYGYTF.

This clone turned up a few times. The rearrangement uses TRBV11-2 and TRBJ2-7; perhaps D is TRBD1 or TRBD2 (5 bases each). Germline V gives CDR1 SGHAT, CDR2 FQNNGV. The ends were cut back, 5 bases at V and 2 bases at J, with 16 bases in the middle. This CDR3 contains 15 residues. For the CDR3, the DNA is TGTGCCAGCAGCAACTACCGGGGCGGAGCCTACGAGCAGTACTTC. The encoded protein is CASSNYRGGAYEQYF.

The chain employs TRBV20-1 and TRBJ1-5; D remains ambiguous. V dropped 3 bases and J dropped 0 bases, with 3 bases sitting between them. This CDR3 contains 12 residues. Per germline, CDR1 DFQATT and CDR2 SNEGSKA (reference sequence). The CDR3 sequence is CSASDSNQPQHF. The CDR3 DNA reads TGCAGTGCTAGTGATAGCAATCAGCCCCAGCATTTT.

The chain has TRBV6-2 or TRBV6-3 and TRBJ2-7; 7 bases fit TRBD2. This CDR3 has 15 amino acids. With V trimmed by 0 bases and J by 6 bases, 8 bases remained unmatched. Germline values: CDR1 MNHEY, CDR2 SVGEGT. CDR3 DNA sequence: TGTGCCAGCAGTTACTCGGTTCCGGGAGGTGGCGAGCAGTACTTC. It encodes CASSYSVPGGGEQYF.

The chain combines TRBV30 with TRBJ1-6; D remains ambiguous. The V end was cut by 2 bases, the J end by 6 bases, with 8 bases between. The length of the CDR3 is 13 residues. The germline V gene encodes CDR1 GTSNPN and CDR2 SVGIG (reference sequence). CDR3 bases: TGTGCCTGGAGTCCGGCGAGTAATTCACCCCTCCACTTT. Protein product: CAWSPASNSPLHF.

The genes are TRBV7-2 and TRBJ1-6, with D unresolved. CDR3 length equals 15 residues. V was clipped by 4 bases and J by 5 bases, with 12 bases between them. Germline loops: CDR1 SGHTA, CDR2 FQGNSA. The CDR3 nucleotides read TGTGCCAGCAGCTATCTGGGTGGGAATAATTCACCCCTCCACTTT. Protein sequence: CASSYLGGNNSPLHF.

The genes are TRBV28 and TRBJ2-1, with D maybe TRBD2 (6 bases). Per the germline V gene, CDR1 is MDHEN and CDR2 is SYDVKM. CDR3 length equals 15 residues. Trimming removed 3 bases at V and 9 bases at J, with 18 bases between. The CDR3 reads CASSLSILGGSEQFF. The CDR3 DNA follows: TGTGCCAGCAGTTTGTCTATCCTCGGGGGAAGTGAGCAGTTCTTC. The full variable domain, its missing parts supplied by reference TRBV28 and TRBJ2-1, is DVKVTQSSRYLVKRTGEKVFLECVQDMDHENMFWYRQDPGLGLRLIYFSYDVKMKEKGDIPEGYSVSREKKERFSLILESASTNQTSMYLCASSLSILGGSEQFFGPGTRLTVL.

This CDR3 reads CASSETGNYGYTF. DNA of the CDR3: TGTGCCAGCAGCGAGACAGGAAACTATGGCTACACCTTC. The J gene is TRBJ1-2, the V gene TRBV6-5; a possible D gene is TRBD1 (6 bases). This CDR3 spans 13 amino acids. V dropped 6 bases and J dropped 2 bases, with 10 bases sitting between them. CDR1 MNHEY and CDR2 SVGAGI come from the germline V gene.

This chain joins TRBV7-9 and TRBJ2-1, with D perhaps given as TRBD1 or TRBD2 (6 bases each). CDR1 is SEHNR, CDR2 FQNEAQ, per germline (reference sequence). Trimming removed 5 bases from V and 12 bases from J, with 14 bases in between. The CDR3 contains 12 residues. CDR3 region: CASSPEGRGQFF. The CDR3 DNA follows: TGTGCCAGCAGCCCGGAGGGCAGGGGGCAGTTCTTC. The full variable domain, with the rest looked up from reference TRBV7-9 and TRBJ2-1, is DTGVSQNPRHKITKRGQNVTFRCDPISEHNRLYWYRQTLGQGPEFLTYFQNEAQLEKSRLLSDRFSAERPKGSFSTLEIQRTEQGDSAMYLCASSPEGRGQFFGPGTRLTVL.

V is TRBV6-5 and J is TRBJ2-3; TRBD1 agrees at 9 bases. Losses at the gene ends were 6 bases for V and 6 bases for J; bases not matched to a gene: 10. Germline lookup yields CDR1 MNHEY and CDR2 SVGAGI. CDR3 length: 15 amino acids. The CDR3 nucleotides read TGTGCCAGCAGCCTTTCCGGGACAGGGCCCGATACGCAGTATTTT. Its protein product is CASSLSGTGPDTQYF.

This chain uses TRBV7-3 with TRBJ2-7; a possible D gene is TRBD1 (5 bases). CDR3 length: 13 residues. V was clipped by 3 bases and J by 7 bases, with 13 bases between them. From germline, CDR1 is SGHTA and CDR2 FQGTGA. This CDR3 is CASSFDRGKEQYF. The CDR3 DNA follows: TGTGCCAGCAGCTTCGACAGAGGAAAGGAGCAGTACTTC.

This clone was seen only once. The genes are TRBV30 and TRBJ1-2; 11 bases agree with TRBD1. CDR3 length: 14 amino acids. V was clipped by 1 base and J by 5 bases; unmatched bases: 3. From germline, CDR1 is GTSNPN and CDR2 SVGIG (reference sequence). The CDR3 DNA reads as TGTGCCTGGAGTGAGGGACAGGGGGATTATGGCTACACCTTC. This gives the protein CAWSEGQGDYGYTF.

V is TRBV28 and J is TRBJ1-2; D is unresolved. The V end was cut by 5 bases, the J end by 7 bases, with 11 bases between. The CDR3 has 12 residues. Germline V gives CDR1 MDHEN, CDR2 SYDVKM. CDR3 bases: TGTGCCAGCAGTACAACCTCGGGTGGCTACACCTTC. Residues: CASSTTSGGYTF.

This clone was seen a single time. The CDR3 sequence: CASSLGSVAYEQYF. The CDR3 DNA is TGTGCCAGCAGCTTAGGGTCCGTGGCCTACGAGCAGTACTTC. The chain is built from TRBV11-2 and TRBJ2-7; D ambiguous. V lost 1 base to trimming and J lost 2 bases, with 9 bases between them. CDR1 and CDR2 from the germline V gene are SGHAT and FQNNGV. The CDR3 totals 14 residues.

DNA of the CDR3: TGTGCCAGCAGCTTAGTGGGGGGCGGGACCTCCTACGAGCAGTACTTC. Protein: CASSLVGGGTSYEQYF. The chain uses TRBV7-8 and TRBJ2-7; either TRBD1 or TRBD2 may fit D (6 bases each). From germline, CDR1 is SGHVS and CDR2 FQNEAQ. The CDR3 is 16 amino acids. V gave up 1 base and J gave up 0 bases, with 13 bases separating them.

The gene calls are TRBV15 and TRBJ1-6; the D gene is possibly TRBD1 (5 bases). This CDR3 comprises 16 residues. CDR1 LNHNV and CDR2 YYDKDF come from the germline V gene (reference sequence). Trimming removed 0 bases from V and 6 bases from J, with 12 bases in between. CDR3 DNA sequence: TGTGCCACCAGCAGAGATTTAGGGGTTCGTAATTCACCCCTCCACTTT. It encodes CATSRDLGVRNSPLHF.

The chain is built from TRBV2 and TRBJ1-1; 8 nucleotides line up with TRBD1. The length of the CDR3 is 13 residues. Trimming took 6 bases from V and 4 from J; bases not matched to a gene: 4. CDR1 SNHLY and CDR2 FYNNEI come from the germline V gene. The CDR3 here is CASRRGQGTEAFF. As DNA, the CDR3 is TGTGCCAGCAGGCGCGGACAGGGCACTGAAGCTTTCTTT.